Sequencing of this T cell receptor beta chain was carried out in a study of monozygotic twins with inflammatory bowel disease. Used for each TCR library was approximately 3,600 ng of total RNA. The authors made each sample's cDNA in eight separate reactions. TCRdb re-analyzed the 5' RACE reads; it lists each CDR3 protein once, without DNA. The sample holds some 160,000 distinct CDR3 sequences. This CDR3 contains 15 residues. In germline, CDR1 is SGHDT, CDR2 YYEEEE. Turning to this clonotype: Its antigen is as yet unknown.

Broader study findings: Results did not support any single strong IBD-associated signal or clonotype.

Input material: blood. The receptor comes from a human donor with ulcerative colitis or Crohn's disease, or a healthy co-twin of an affected twin (not recorded which). The chain has TRBV5-6 and TRBJ2-5; with no DNA, the TCRdb D assignment of TRBD2 cannot be verified. The CDR3 is CASSPGLEEGETQYF.